This T cell receptor beta chain originates from a study of shared clonotypes between healthy human individuals. General study results and limits: Across a few donors, naive CD4 shared 5% to 6%, naive CD8 3.5% to 4%, memory CD4 2% to 2.5%, memory CD8 0.4% to 0.5%.

With regard to this clone: Its antigen is not identified.

CDR1 is LNHDA and CDR2 is SQIVND in the germline V gene (reference sequence). The CDR3 has 13 amino acids. J gave up 8 bases and V 2 bases, and 3 bases lay outside the gene matches. Sequenced by immunoSEQ multiplex PCR; TCRdb stores in-frame clones only, minus some. The table has a few million clones, approximately 95% seen once. The study enrolled healthy HIV-negative adults without recent acute infections or vaccinations as donors. Input material: naive CD4+ T cells from PBMCs. Subset defined: CD45RA+ positively selected. This receptor was obtained from a man aged 18 to 29 in good health. Some clones in this sample may be carry-over from other donors' samples. The chain links TRBV19 to TRBJ1-2; 9 nucleotides match TRBD1. The CDR3 here is CASSIRTGVGYTF. The DNA of the CDR3 is TGTGCCAGTAGTATACGGACAGGGGTGGGCTACACCTTC.